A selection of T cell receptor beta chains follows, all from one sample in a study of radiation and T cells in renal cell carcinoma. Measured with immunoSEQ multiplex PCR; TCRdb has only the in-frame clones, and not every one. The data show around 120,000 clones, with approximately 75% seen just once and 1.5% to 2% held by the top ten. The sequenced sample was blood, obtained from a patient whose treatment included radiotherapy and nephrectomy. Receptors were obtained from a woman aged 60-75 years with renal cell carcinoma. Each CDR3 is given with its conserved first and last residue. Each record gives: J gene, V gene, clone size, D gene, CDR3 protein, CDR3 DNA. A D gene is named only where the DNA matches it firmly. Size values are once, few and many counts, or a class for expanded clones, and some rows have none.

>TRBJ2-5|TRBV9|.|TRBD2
CASSVMGLAHQETQYF
TGTGCCAGCAGCGTAATGGGACTAGCGCACCAAGAGACCCAGTACTTC
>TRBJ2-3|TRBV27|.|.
CASSEQGSNTDTQYF
TGTGCCAGCAGTGAACAGGGTTCTAACACAGATACGCAGTATTTT
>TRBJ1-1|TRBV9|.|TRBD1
CASSYAGTGPEGAFF
TGTGCCAGCAGCTACGCCGGGACAGGCCCTGAAGGAGCTTTCTTT
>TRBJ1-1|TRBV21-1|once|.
CASSPWTGESGTEAFF
TGTGCCAGCAGCCCATGGACAGGGGAGTCTGGAACTGAAGCTTTCTTT
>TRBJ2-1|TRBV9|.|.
CASSVEGGSYNEQFF
TGTGCCAGCAGCGTAGAGGGGGGATCCTACAATGAGCAGTTCTTC
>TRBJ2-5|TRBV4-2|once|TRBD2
CASSQVLAGPETQYF
TGTGCCAGCAGCCAAGTCCTAGCGGGTCCTGAGACCCAGTACTTC
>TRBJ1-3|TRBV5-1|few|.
CASSFGSSGNTIYF
TGCGCCAGCAGCTTTGGGAGCTCTGGAAACACCATATATTTT
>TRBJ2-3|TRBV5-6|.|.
CASSAASTDTQYF
TGTGCCAGCAGCGCCGCTTCCACAGATACGCAGTATTTT
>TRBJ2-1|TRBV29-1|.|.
CSVEEWTSSYNEQFF
TGCAGCGTTGAAGAGTGGACGAGCTCCTACAATGAGCAGTTCTTC
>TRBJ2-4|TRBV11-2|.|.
CASSLGGPLNIQYF
TGTGCCAGCAGCTTGGGGGGGCCGCTAAACATTCAGTACTTC
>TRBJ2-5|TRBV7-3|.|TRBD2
CASSNPSGARETQYF
TGTGCCAGCAGCAATCCTAGCGGGGCGCGGGAGACCCAGTACTTC
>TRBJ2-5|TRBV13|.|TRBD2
CASSSSAGFGLETQYF
TGTGCCAGCAGCTCCTCAGCGGGATTCGGGTTGGAGACCCAGTACTTC
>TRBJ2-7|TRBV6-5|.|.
CASTSVTQGWNEQYF
TGTGCCAGCACCTCCGTGACCCAGGGTTGGAACGAGCAGTACTTC
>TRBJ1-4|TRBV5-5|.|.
CASSLEGGNEKLFF
TGTGCCAGCAGCTTGGAGGGGGGGAATGAAAAACTGTTTTTT
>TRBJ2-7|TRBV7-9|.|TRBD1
CASSLMGQGTYEQYF
TGTGCCAGCAGCTTAATGGGACAGGGCACCTACGAGCAGTACTTC
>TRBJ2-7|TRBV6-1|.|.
CASSGRGAGSYEQYF
TGTGCCAGCAGTGGGAGGGGGGCAGGCTCCTACGAGCAGTACTTC
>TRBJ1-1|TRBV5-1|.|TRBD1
CASSFFSGTALSGEAFF
TGCGCCAGCAGCTTCTTCTCCGGGACAGCCCTTTCAGGAGAAGCTTTCTTT
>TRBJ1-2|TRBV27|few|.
CASSLIGTAYGYTF
TGTGCCAGCAGTTTAATCGGGACCGCTTATGGCTACACCTTC
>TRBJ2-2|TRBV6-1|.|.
CASSGLYTGELFF
TGTGCCAGCAGTGGCCTCTACACCGGGGAGCTGTTTTTT
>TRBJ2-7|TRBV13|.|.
CASSPSRAYEQYF
TGTGCCAGCAGCCCCAGCAGAGCCTACGAGCAGTACTTC
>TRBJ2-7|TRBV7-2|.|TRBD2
CASSFATSGEYEQYF
TGTGCCAGCAGCTTCGCCACTAGCGGAGAGTACGAGCAGTACTTC
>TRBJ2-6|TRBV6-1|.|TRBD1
CASSARTGEPGANVLTF
TGTGCCAGCAGTGCCCGTACAGGGGAACCTGGGGCCAACGTCCTGACTTTC
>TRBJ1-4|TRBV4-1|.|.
CASSPHSLGGTNEKLFF
TGCGCCAGCAGCCCTCACTCACTCGGGGGAACTAATGAAAAACTGTTTTTT
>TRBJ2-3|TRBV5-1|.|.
CASSWGPPGGTDTQYF
TGCGCCAGCAGCTGGGGACCCCCCGGGGGCACAGATACGCAGTATTTT
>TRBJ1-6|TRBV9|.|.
CASSPRYDSNLRPLHF
TGTGCCAGCAGCCCCCGCTACGACAGCAATTTGAGGCCCCTCCACTTT
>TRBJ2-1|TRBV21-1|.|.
CASRFRLHHSDNEQFF
TGTGCCAGCAGATTTCGGCTACACCATTCCGACAATGAGCAGTTCTTC
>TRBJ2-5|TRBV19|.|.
CASSITRAETQYF
TGTGCCAGTAGTATAACCAGGGCTGAGACCCAGTACTTC
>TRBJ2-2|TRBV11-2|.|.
CASSSPGVTGELFF
TGTGCCAGCAGCTCCCCTGGGGTCACCGGGGAGCTGTTTTTT
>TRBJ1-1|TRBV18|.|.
CASSPREGSMNTEAFF
TGTGCCAGCTCACCACGCGAGGGCTCTATGAACACTGAAGCTTTCTTT
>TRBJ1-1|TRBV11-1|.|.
CASSRTGGRTEAFF
TGTGCCAGCAGCCGGACGGGGGGGCGCACTGAAGCTTTCTTT
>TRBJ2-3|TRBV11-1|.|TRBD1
CASSRDSSTDTQYF
TGTGCCAGCAGCCGGGACAGTAGCACAGATACGCAGTATTTT
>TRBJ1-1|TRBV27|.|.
CASSFGLNTEAFF
TGTGCCAGCAGTTTTGGATTGAACACTGAAGCTTTCTTT
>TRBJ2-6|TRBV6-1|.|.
CASSERDQGLSGANVLTF
TGTGCCAGCAGTGAAAGGGACCAGGGCCTCTCTGGGGCCAACGTCCTGACTTTC
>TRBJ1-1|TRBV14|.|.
CASSQDLLPNTEAFF
TGTGCCAGCAGCCAAGATCTCCTCCCGAACACTGAAGCTTTCTTT
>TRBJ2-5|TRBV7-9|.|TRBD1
CASSDLQGKGETQYF
TGTGCCAGCAGCGACCTACAGGGGAAGGGAGAGACCCAGTACTTC
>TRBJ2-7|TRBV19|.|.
CASSIEAGASYEQYF
TGTGCCAGTAGTATAGAAGCAGGGGCCTCCTACGAGCAGTACTTC
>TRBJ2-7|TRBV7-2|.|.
CASSLVAVLYEQYF
TGTGCCAGCAGCTTAGTTGCGGTGCTCTACGAGCAGTACTTC
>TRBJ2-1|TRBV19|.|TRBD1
CASRDRITYNEQFF
TGTGCCAGTCGGGACAGGATAACCTACAATGAGCAGTTCTTC
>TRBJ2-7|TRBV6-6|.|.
CASSYSRRDHEQYF
TGTGCCAGCAGTTACTCGAGGAGGGACCACGAGCAGTACTTC
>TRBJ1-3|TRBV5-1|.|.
CASSPRPAEPIYF
TGCGCCAGCAGCCCCCGTCCGGCGGAGCCCATATATTTT
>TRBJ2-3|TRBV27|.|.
CASSNSRDTQYF
TGTGCCAGCAGTAATTCTCGGGATACGCAGTATTTT
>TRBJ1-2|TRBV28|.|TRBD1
CASGIGTEYGYTF
TGTGCCAGCGGGATAGGGACAGAATATGGCTACACCTTC
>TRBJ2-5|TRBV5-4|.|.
CASSLGGWETQYF
TGTGCCAGCAGCTTGGGAGGGTGGGAGACCCAGTACTTC
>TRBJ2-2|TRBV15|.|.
CATSIRVWDTGELFF
TGTGCCACCAGCATAAGGGTCTGGGACACCGGGGAGCTGTTTTTT
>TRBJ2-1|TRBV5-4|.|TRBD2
CASSSMSSGRRVNEQFF
TGTGCCAGCAGCTCTATGTCTAGCGGGCGCCGGGTCAATGAGCAGTTCTTC
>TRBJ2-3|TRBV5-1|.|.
CASSLAGTPSTDTQYF
TGCGCCAGCAGCTTGGCGGGGACCCCCAGCACAGATACGCAGTATTTT
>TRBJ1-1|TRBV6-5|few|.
CASSYGVRSTEAFF
TGTGCCAGCAGTTACGGTGTCCGGAGCACTGAAGCTTTCTTT
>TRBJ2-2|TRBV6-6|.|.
CASSLPDPGELFF
TGTGCCAGCAGTCTTCCGGACCCCGGGGAGCTGTTTTTT
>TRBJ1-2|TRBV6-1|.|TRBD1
CASSEGQVRYGYTF
TGTGCCAGCAGTGAGGGACAGGTTCGCTATGGCTACACCTTC
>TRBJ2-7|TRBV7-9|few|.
CASSNTGYEQYF
TGTGCCAGCAGCAATACAGGCTACGAGCAGTACTTC
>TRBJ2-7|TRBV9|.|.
CASSVDTMREQYF
TGTGCCAGCAGCGTGGACACGATGAGGGAGCAGTACTTC
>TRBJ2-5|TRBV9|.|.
CASSGQAGGRQETQYF
TGTGCCAGCAGCGGTCAGGCTGGTGGGCGTCAAGAGACCCAGTACTTC
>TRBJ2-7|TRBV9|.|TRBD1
CASSVGVDRDIDYEQYF
TGTGCCAGCAGCGTAGGAGTCGACAGGGACATTGATTACGAGCAGTACTTC
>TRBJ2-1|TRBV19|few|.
CASSIAGSSYNEQFF
TGTGCCAGTAGTATAGCAGGGAGCTCCTACAATGAGCAGTTCTTC
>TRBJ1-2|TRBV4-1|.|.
CASSQTGQPYGYTF
TGCGCCAGCAGCCAAACTGGACAGCCCTATGGCTACACCTTC
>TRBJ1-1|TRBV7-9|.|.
CASSPGQEAFF
TGTGCCAGCAGTCCCGGCCAAGAAGCTTTCTTT
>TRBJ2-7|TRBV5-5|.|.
CASSLAGSPSYEQYF
TGTGCCAGCAGCTTGGCTGGCAGTCCCTCCTACGAGCAGTACTTC